These T cell receptor beta chains were read from a single sample in a study of T cells in Graves' hyperthyroidism and ophthalmopathy. TCRdb re-analysed the multiplex PCR reads in MiXCR, keeping a single row per CDR3 protein. The table includes some 510,000 distinct CDR3 sequences, less than 25% detected once. The sequenced sample consisted of blood. The receptors were gathered from a man between 18 and 29 years old with Graves' hyperthyroidism. The CDR3 runs from the conserved cysteine through the conserved F or W. Fields, in order: J gene, V gene, clone size, D gene, CDR3 DNA, CDR3 protein. D genes are given only for firm matches. Some rows mark clone size as missing; the rest say once, few, many or name a class of expanded clone.

>TRBJ2-7|TRBV2|many|TRBD1
TGTGCCAGCAGTGAAACACACAGGGGGCCCTACGAGCAGTACTTC
CASSETHRGPYEQYF
>TRBJ1-1|TRBV11-2|many|.
TGTGCCAGCAGCTCAGAAAAGGGCTTGGGGGGCACTGAAGCTTTCTTT
CASSSEKGLGGTEAFF
>TRBJ2-5|TRBV6-1|.|TRBD2
TGTGCCAGCAGTGACCTAGCGGGGGTAACCCAAGAGACCCAGTACTTC
CASSDLAGVTQETQYF
>TRBJ1-1|TRBV12-3/TRBV12-4|many|.
TGTGCCAGCAGTTTGAGACAGTTGAACACTGAAGCTTTCTTT
CASSLRQLNTEAFF
>TRBJ2-7|TRBV18|few|TRBD1
TGTGCCAGCTGGGACGGGACAGGGGGCTCCTACGAGCAGTACTTC
CASWDGTGGSYEQYF
>TRBJ2-5|TRBV28|many|.
TGTGCCAGCACGCCGGCGGCTCAAGAGACCCAGTACTTC
CASTPAAQETQYF
>TRBJ2-5|TRBV7-8|many|.
TGTGCCAGCAGCTCGCCGATGTATGAGACCCAGTACTTC
CASSSPMYETQYF
>TRBJ2-7|TRBV12-3/TRBV12-4|few|TRBD2
TGTGCCAGCAGCCCGGCGGGGGTTAGCTACGAGCAGTACTTC
CASSPAGVSYEQYF
>TRBJ2-7|TRBV6-5|many|TRBD2
TGTGCCAGCAGTTACTCGGCTAGCGGGGGATCCTACGAGCAGTACTTC
CASSYSASGGSYEQYF
>TRBJ1-1|TRBV28|many|TRBD1
TGTGCCAGCAGTTTGAGGCAGGGGGTAACTGAAGCTTTCTTT
CASSLRQGVTEAFF
>TRBJ2-7|TRBV6-1|.|TRBD2
TGTGCCAGCAGTGAGGATACTAGCGGAACCTACGAGCAGTACTTC
CASSEDTSGTYEQYF
>TRBJ2-3|TRBV13|.|TRBD2
TGTGCCAGCAGCTTAGGCAGGCTAGCGGGGCTAGATACGCAGTATTTT
CASSLGRLAGLDTQYF
>TRBJ2-7|TRBV2|.|.
TGTGCCAGCAAGACAGACGTTCTGTACGAGCAGTACTTC
CASKTDVLYEQYF
>TRBJ1-1|TRBV2|few|.
TGTGCCAGCAGGCTTTCAGGTAATCCCGAAGCTTTCTTT
CASRLSGNPEAFF
>TRBJ2-5|TRBV12-3/TRBV12-4|.|.
TGTGCCAGCAGTTCTCCAGGTTGGACCCAGTACTTC
CASSSPGWTQYF
>TRBJ1-5|TRBV29-1|many|TRBD1
TGCAGCGTCGCCGGGACAGCTAGCAATCAGCCCCAGCATTTT
CSVAGTASNQPQHF
>TRBJ1-1|TRBV30|many|.
TGTGCCTGGCGACGGCCAACTGAAGCTTTCTTT
CAWRRPTEAFF
>TRBJ1-5|TRBV2|many|.
TGTGCCAGCAGTGAATTAGGGGTTGGCAATCAGCCCCAGCATTTT
CASSELGVGNQPQHF
>TRBJ2-7|TRBV30|few|.
TGTGCCTGGAGTGTAACCTCCGAGCAGTACTTC
CAWSVTSEQYF
>TRBJ1-2|TRBV12-3/TRBV12-4|.|.
TGTGCCAGCAGCTCCAACAGGGTGGGCGGCTACACCTTC
CASSSNRVGGYTF
>TRBJ1-1|TRBV29-1|many|TRBD1
TGCAGCCTCCAAAGGGACAGGGGCACTGAAGCTTTCTTT
CSLQRDRGTEAFF
>TRBJ1-2|TRBV7-2|.|.
TGTGCCAGCAGCGCGGGGGGGGCGCGGAACTATGGCTACACCTTC
CASSAGGARNYGYTF
>TRBJ1-1|TRBV12-3/TRBV12-4|many|.
TGTGCCAGCAGTTTGAGGGGACGTAGTGAAGCTTTCTTT
CASSLRGRSEAFF
>TRBJ2-4|TRBV5-5|.|.
TGTGCCAGCAGCTTGCACACGGACCGAGATCAGTACTTC
CASSLHTDRDQYF
>TRBJ2-7|TRBV6-2/TRBV6-3|.|.
TGTGCCAGCAGTTCCCTCCGGGACCCGGACTACGAGCAGTACTTC
CASSSLRDPDYEQYF
>TRBJ2-7|TRBV7-8|many|TRBD1
TGTGCCAGCAGCCTAGGACAGGTGAACGAGCAGTACTTC
CASSLGQVNEQYF
>TRBJ2-5|TRBV6-1|.|.
TGTGCCAGCAGTGAAGCCCTTACGGAGGGATACTTC
CASSEALTEGYF
>TRBJ1-2|TRBV25-1|few|.
TGTGCCAGCAGTGAATGGGGGGAAAACTATGGCTACACCTTC
CASSEWGENYGYTF
>TRBJ2-7|TRBV12-3/TRBV12-4|.|TRBD1
TGTGCCTGCACCCTAGGACAGGGGGCGGCCTACGAGCAGTACTTC
CACTLGQGAAYEQYF
>TRBJ1-1|TRBV7-4|.|TRBD1
TGTGCCAGCAGCCTAAGGACAGGGGTCGCTTTCTTT
CASSLRTGVAFF
>TRBJ2-7|TRBV20-1|few|TRBD1
TGCAGTGGGCTGGACAGGGCGGTCGAGCAGTACTTC
CSGLDRAVEQYF
>TRBJ2-7|TRBV20-1|.|TRBD2
TGCAGTGCTGAAAGCGGGAGTCCCTACGAGCAGTACTTC
CSAESGSPYEQYF
>TRBJ2-6|TRBV11-1|many|.
TGTGCCAGCAGCTTAGGACCGGGACCCCCATCTGGGGCCAACGTCCTGACTTTC
CASSLGPGPPSGANVLTF
>TRBJ1-2|TRBV6-1|many|.
TGTGCCAGCAGTGGAGGCAGCTGGATCTATGGCTACACCTTC
CASSGGSWIYGYTF
>TRBJ2-2|TRBV5-1|.|.
TGCGCCAGCAGCCAGGACAAAGCCGGACCGAAGGGCACCGGGGAGCTGTTTTTT
CASSQDKAGPKGTGELFF
>TRBJ2-5|TRBV30|many|.
TGTGCCTGGAGCCCAGGGTACCAAGAGACCCAGTACTTC
CAWSPGYQETQYF
>TRBJ1-2|TRBV18|few|.
TGTGCCAGCTCACCTTCTAAAACCGACGGGAGGAACTATGGCTACACCTTC
CASSPSKTDGRNYGYTF
>TRBJ1-1|TRBV28|many|.
TGTGCCAGCATCAACCCCTCCCTCCCATCGGACACTGAAGCTTTCTTT
CASINPSLPSDTEAFF
>TRBJ1-1|TRBV7-8|many|.
TGTGCCAGCAGCGTTGACAGGAAAGTGGCTTTCTTT
CASSVDRKVAFF
>TRBJ1-1|TRBV12-3/TRBV12-4|many|.
TGTGCCAGCAGTCCCCGGGGGATTGAAGCTTTCTTT
CASSPRGIEAFF
>TRBJ2-7|TRBV7-9|many|.
TGTGCCAGCAGCCTAGCATTAATGGGCCACGAGCAGTACTTC
CASSLALMGHEQYF
>TRBJ1-3|TRBV5-1|.|.
TGCGCCAGCAGCTTGACCGGCCCGTCGGACTCTGGAAACACCATATATTTT
CASSLTGPSDSGNTIYF
>TRBJ2-2|TRBV6-1|.|.
TGTGCCACCTGGATAGGGGGAACCGGGGAGCTGTTTTTT
CATWIGGTGELFF
>TRBJ2-2|TRBV7-6|many|TRBD2
TGTGCCAGCAGGCCGACTAGCGGGGGGCAGAACACCGGGGAGCTGTTTTTT
CASRPTSGGQNTGELFF
>TRBJ1-2|TRBV7-8|.|.
TGTGCCAGCAGCCCCAGGGCCGAACGGCCTCCTCGGGGCTACACCTTC
CASSPRAERPPRGYTF
>TRBJ1-1|TRBV30|many|TRBD1
TGTGCCTGGAGTGACCCTAGACAGGGGAACACTGAAGCTTTCTTT
CAWSDPRQGNTEAFF
>TRBJ2-5|TRBV29-1|many|TRBD2
TGCAGCGTGGCCGGGACTACCGTAGAGACCCAGTACTTC
CSVAGTTVETQYF
>TRBJ1-2|TRBV12-3/TRBV12-4|many|.
TGTGCCACCGAGGACAGCTATGGCTACACCTTC
CATEDSYGYTF
>TRBJ2-2|TRBV6-2/TRBV6-3|many|.
TGTGCCAGCAGCTCCGCTTGGACCGGGGAGCTGTTTTTT
CASSSAWTGELFF
>TRBJ2-7|TRBV28|.|.
TGTGCCAGCAGTTTGAGGGGACGAGGGTTACGACGTTACTTC
CASSLRGRGLRRYF
>TRBJ1-1|TRBV28|many|.
TGTGCCAGCAAAAAAGCAGGGAAAGCTTTCTTT
CASKKAGKAFF
>TRBJ1-2|TRBV29-1|many|TRBD1
TGCAGCGTTCGGACAGGGGAGAATGGCTACACCTTC
CSVRTGENGYTF
>TRBJ1-1|TRBV29-1|many|.
TGCAGCGTTGTGGGCAGGGAATGGGCTGAAGCTTTCTTT
CSVVGREWAEAFF